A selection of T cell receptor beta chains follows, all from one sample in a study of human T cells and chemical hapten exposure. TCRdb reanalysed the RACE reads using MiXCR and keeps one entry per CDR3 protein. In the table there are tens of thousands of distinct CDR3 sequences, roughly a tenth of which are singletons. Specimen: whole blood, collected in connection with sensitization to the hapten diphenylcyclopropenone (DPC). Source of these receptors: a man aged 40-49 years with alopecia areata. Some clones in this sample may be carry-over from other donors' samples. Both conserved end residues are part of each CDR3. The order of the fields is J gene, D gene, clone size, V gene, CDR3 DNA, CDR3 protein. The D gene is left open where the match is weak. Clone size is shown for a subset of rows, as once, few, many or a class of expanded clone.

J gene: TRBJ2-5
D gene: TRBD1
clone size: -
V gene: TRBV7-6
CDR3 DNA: TGTGCCAGCAGCTTTGAGACAGGGGGCGTGGGAGAGACCCAGTACTTC
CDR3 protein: CASSFETGGVGETQYF

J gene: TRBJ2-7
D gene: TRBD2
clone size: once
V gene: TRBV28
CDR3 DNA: TGTGCCAGCAAGGGACTAGTTCCGTACGAGCAGTACTTC
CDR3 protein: CASKGLVPYEQYF

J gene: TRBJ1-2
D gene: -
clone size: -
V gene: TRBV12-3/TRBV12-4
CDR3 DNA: TGTGCCAGCAGCCCCGGGTTTCTCTATGGCTACACCTTC
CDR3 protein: CASSPGFLYGYTF

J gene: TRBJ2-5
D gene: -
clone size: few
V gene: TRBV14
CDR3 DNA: TGTGCCAGCAGCCAAGAAGAAAAAGTGGGTGAGACCCAGTACTTC
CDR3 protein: CASSQEEKVGETQYF

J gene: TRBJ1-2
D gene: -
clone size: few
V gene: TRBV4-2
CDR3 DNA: TGTGCCAGCAGCCAGGCATACAGCGATGGCTACACCTTC
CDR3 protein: CASSQAYSDGYTF

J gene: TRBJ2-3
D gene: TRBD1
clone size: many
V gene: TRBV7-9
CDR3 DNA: TGTGCCAGCAGCGGGGACAGGCCGCCAGATACGCAGTATTTT
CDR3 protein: CASSGDRPPDTQYF

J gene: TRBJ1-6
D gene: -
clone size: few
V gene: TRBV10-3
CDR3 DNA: TGTGCACATAGAACGGATAATTCACCCCTCCACTTT
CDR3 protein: CAHRTDNSPLHF

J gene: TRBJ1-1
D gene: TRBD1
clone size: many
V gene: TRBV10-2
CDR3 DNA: TGCGCCAGCAGCATGCAGGGGGCTAGTGAAGCTTTCTTT
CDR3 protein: CASSMQGASEAFF

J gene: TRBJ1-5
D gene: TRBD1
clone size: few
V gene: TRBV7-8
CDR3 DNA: TGTGCCAGCAGCCTCAGGAGAGGACAGGACAATCAGCCCCAGCATTTT
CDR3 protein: CASSLRRGQDNQPQHF

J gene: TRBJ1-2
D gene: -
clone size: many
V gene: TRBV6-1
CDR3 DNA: TGTGCCAGCAGTGAAATGCTGGATAACTATGGCTACACCTTC
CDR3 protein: CASSEMLDNYGYTF

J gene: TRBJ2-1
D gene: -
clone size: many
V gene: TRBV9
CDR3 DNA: TGTGCCAGCAGCGCTTGGGGATACAATGAGCAGTTCTTC
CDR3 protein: CASSAWGYNEQFF

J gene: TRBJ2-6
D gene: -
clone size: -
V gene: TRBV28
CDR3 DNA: TGTGCCAGCAGTGCCAGAAAAATCTCTGGGGCCAACGTCCTGACTTTC
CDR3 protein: CASSARKISGANVLTF

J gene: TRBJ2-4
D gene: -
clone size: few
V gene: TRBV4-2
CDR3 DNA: TGTGCCAGCAGCCAAGTACAAGTGCCCAACGACATGGCCAAAAACATTCAGTACTTC
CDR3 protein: CASSQVQVPNDMAKNIQYF

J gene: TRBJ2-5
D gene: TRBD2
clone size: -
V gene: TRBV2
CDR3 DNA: TGTGCCAGCAGTCCCCATGCGGCGGGAGGGTTAGAGACCCAGTACTTC
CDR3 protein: CASSPHAAGGLETQYF

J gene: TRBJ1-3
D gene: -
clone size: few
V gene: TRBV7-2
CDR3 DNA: TGTGCCAGCAGGAGAGGGGAGACGGGAAACACCATATATTTT
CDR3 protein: CASRRGETGNTIYF

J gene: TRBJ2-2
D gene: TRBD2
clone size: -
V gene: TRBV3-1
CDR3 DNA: TGTGCCAGCAGCCCCCGATCCGGGAGGACCACCGGGGAGCTGTTTTTT
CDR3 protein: CASSPRSGRTTGELFF

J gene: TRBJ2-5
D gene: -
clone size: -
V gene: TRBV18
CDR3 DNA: TGTGCCAGCTCACCCAGGACCGCCAAGGAGGAGACCCAGTACTTC
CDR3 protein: CASSPRTAKEETQYF

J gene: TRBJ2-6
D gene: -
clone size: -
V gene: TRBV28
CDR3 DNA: TGTGCCAGCAGCCAAAGGGGGTCTGGGGCCAACGTCCTGACTTTC
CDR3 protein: CASSQRGSGANVLTF

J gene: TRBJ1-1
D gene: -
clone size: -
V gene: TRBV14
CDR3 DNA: TGTGCCAACAGCCAATATATGGGGGTTAACACTGAAGCTTTCTTT
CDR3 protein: CANSQYMGVNTEAFF

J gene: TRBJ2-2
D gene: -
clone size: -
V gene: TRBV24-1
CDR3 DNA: TGTGCCACTAACTCCGCGAACACCGGGGAGCTGTTTTTT
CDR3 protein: CATNSANTGELFF

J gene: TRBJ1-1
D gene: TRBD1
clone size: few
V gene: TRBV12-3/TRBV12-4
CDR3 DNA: TGTGCCAGCAGCCGGGACAGCAGTACTGAAGCTTTCTTT
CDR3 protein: CASSRDSSTEAFF

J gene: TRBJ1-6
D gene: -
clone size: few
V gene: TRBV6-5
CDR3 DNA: TGTGCCAGCAGCCGCCCCCGGACTGGGTATAATTCACCCCTCCACTTT
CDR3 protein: CASSRPRTGYNSPLHF

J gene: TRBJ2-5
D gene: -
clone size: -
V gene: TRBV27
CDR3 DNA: TGTGCCAGCAGCCGAGGGGGGTACCAAGAGACCCAGTACTTC
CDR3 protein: CASSRGGYQETQYF

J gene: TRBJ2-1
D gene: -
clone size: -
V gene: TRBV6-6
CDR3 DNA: TGTGCCAGCACCCCAGGGTACCCGGGGAATGAGCAGTTCTTC
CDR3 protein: CASTPGYPGNEQFF

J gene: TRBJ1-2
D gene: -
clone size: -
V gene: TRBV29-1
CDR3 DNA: TGCAGCGTTGAAGATCCCCCCGTAAACTATGGCTACACCTTC
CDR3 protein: CSVEDPPVNYGYTF

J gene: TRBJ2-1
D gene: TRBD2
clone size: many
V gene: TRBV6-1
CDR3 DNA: TGTGCCAGCATCAGACTAGCGGGAGACTATACTGATGAGCAGTTCTTC
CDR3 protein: CASIRLAGDYTDEQFF

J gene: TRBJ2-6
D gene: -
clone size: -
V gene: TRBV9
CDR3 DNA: TGTGCCAGCAGCGGGACACAAGTCTCTGGGGCCAACGTCCTGACTTTC
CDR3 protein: CASSGTQVSGANVLTF

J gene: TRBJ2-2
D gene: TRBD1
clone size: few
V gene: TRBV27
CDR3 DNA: TGTGCCAGCACTAGGACAGGGGGCATGAACACCGGGGAGCTGTTTTTT
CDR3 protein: CASTRTGGMNTGELFF

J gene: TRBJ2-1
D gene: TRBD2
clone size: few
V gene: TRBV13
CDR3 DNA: TGTGCCAGCAGCCGGCTTTTGACTAGCGGGACCGATGAGCAGTTCTTC
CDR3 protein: CASSRLLTSGTDEQFF

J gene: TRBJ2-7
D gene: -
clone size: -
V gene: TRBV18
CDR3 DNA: TGTGCCAGCTCACCCCGACTCTACGAGCAGTACTTC
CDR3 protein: CASSPRLYEQYF

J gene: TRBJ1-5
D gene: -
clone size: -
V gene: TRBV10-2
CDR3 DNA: TGCGCCAGCAGTGGGAGGGAGGGCAATCAGCCCCAGCATTTT
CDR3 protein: CASSGREGNQPQHF

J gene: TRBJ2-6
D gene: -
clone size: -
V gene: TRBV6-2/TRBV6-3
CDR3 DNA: TGTGCCAGCAGCCCCGAGACTGGAATCTCTGGGGCCAACGTCCTGACTTTC
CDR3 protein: CASSPETGISGANVLTF

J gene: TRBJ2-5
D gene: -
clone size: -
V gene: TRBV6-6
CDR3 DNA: TGTGCCAGCACCGAAGGCCCACACACAGAGACCCAGTACTTC
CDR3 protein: CASTEGPHTETQYF

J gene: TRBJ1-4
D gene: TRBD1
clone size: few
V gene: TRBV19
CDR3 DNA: TGTGCCAGTAGTGGGACAGGGGGCTCTGGAAAACTGTTTTTT
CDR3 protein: CASSGTGGSGKLFF

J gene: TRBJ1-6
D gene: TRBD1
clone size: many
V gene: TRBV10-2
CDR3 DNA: TGCGCCAGCAAACAGGGGTTAAATTCACCCCTCCACTTT
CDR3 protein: CASKQGLNSPLHF

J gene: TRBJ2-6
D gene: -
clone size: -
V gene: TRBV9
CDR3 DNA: TGTGCCAGCAGTGAACCCCCCTCTGGGGCCAACGTCCTGACTTTC
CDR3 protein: CASSEPPSGANVLTF

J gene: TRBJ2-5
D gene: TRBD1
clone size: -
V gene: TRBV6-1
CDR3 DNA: TGTGCCAGCAGTGCCGACAGGGGTCTATATGAGACCCAGTACTTC
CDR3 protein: CASSADRGLYETQYF

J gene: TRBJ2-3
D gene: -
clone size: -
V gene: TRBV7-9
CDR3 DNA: TGTGCCAGCAGCAAAACAGATACGCAGTATTTT
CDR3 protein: CASSKTDTQYF

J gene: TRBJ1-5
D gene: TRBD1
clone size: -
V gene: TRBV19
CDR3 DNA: TGTGCCAGTAGCACAGGGGGATTTCAGCCCCAGCATTTT
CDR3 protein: CASSTGGFQPQHF

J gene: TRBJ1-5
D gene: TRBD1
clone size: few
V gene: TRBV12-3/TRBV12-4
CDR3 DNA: TGTGCCAGCAGTTCACAGGGGCGGTCCCAGCATTTT
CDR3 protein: CASSSQGRSQHF

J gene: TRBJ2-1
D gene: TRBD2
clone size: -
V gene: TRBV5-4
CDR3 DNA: TGTGCCAGCACCTCCGGTGGCGGGAGCTCCTACAATGAGCAGTTCTTC
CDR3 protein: CASTSGGGSSYNEQFF

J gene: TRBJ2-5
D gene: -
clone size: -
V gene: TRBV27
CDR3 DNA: TGTGCCAGCAGTTACGCCGGGACACAAGAGACCCAGTACTTC
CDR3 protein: CASSYAGTQETQYF

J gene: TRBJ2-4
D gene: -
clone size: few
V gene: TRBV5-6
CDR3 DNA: TGTGCCAGCAGCTTGGCCGGGAACATTCAGTACTTC
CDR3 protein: CASSLAGNIQYF

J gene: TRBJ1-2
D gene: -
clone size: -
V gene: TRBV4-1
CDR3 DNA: TGCGCCAGCAGCGCGGGACACTCTAACTATGGCTACACCTTC
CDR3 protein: CASSAGHSNYGYTF

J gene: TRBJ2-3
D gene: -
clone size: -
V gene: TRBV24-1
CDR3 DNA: TGTGCCACCAGTGATCCCTTCCTGAGGCCACCAGATACGCAGTATTTT
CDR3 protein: CATSDPFLRPPDTQYF

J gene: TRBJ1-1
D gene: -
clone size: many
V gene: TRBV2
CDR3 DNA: TGTGCCAGCAGTGAGCGGTATCCCCTTGAAGCTTTCTTT
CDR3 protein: CASSERYPLEAFF

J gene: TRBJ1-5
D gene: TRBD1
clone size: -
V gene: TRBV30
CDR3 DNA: TGTGCCTGGAGTTCCCGGGACAGCATCCTGGCACGGCATTTT
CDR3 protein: CAWSSRDSILARHF

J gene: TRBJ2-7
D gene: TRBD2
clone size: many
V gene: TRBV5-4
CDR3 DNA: TGTGCCAGCAGCCCTGGACTAGCGGGAGCCTACGAGCAGTACTTC
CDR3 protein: CASSPGLAGAYEQYF

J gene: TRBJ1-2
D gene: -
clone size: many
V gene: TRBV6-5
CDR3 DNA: TGTGCCAGCAGTCCCGGGGCAGGGTTGTCTAACTATGGCTACACCTTC
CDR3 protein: CASSPGAGLSNYGYTF

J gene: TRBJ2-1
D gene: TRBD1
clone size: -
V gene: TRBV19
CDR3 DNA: TGTGCCAGTAACCCAGGACAGGCCACCTTTAATGAGCAGTTCTTC
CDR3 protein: CASNPGQATFNEQFF

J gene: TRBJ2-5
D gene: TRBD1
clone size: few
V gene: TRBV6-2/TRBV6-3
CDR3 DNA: TGTGCCAGCAGACCCGACAGGGCAGAGACCCAGTACTTC
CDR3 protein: CASRPDRAETQYF

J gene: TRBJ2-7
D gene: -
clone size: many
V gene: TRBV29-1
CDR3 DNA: TGCAGCGTTGCGGTGAGAAGCTACGAGCAGTACTTC
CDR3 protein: CSVAVRSYEQYF

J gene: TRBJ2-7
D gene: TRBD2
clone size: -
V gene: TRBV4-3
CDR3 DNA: TGCGCCAGCAGCCCGCTAGCGGGAGAGTGGTACGAGCAGTACTTC
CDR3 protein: CASSPLAGEWYEQYF

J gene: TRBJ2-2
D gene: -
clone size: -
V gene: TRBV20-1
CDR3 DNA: TGCAGTGCTGAAACCTACACCGGGGAGCTGTTTTTT
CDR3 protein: CSAETYTGELFF

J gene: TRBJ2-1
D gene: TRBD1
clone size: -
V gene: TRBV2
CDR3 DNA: TGTGCCAGCCGAATCCTCGACAGGGGGGACAATGAGCAGTTCTTC
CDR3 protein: CASRILDRGDNEQFF

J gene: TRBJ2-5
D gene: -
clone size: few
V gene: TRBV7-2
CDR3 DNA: TGTGCCAGCAGCTTAGTTGTTGGTTGGCAAGAGACCCAGTACTTC
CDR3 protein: CASSLVVGWQETQYF

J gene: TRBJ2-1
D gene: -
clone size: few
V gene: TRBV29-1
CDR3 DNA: TGCAGCGGCGAGCGGGCCTCCTACAATGAGCAGTTCTTC
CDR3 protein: CSGERASYNEQFF